These T cell receptor beta chains were read from a single sample in a study of blood T cell repertoires in COVID-19. Assay used: immunoSEQ multiplex PCR; TCRdb lists only in-frame clones, some missing. Among about 190,000 clones listed, roughly nine tenths were seen once. Specimen: PBMCs or T cells enriched from blood (not recorded which). Every receptor here comes from a woman aged 35 to 49 in a cohort exposed to, infected with or recovered from COVID-19 (not recorded which). The CDR3 runs from the conserved cysteine through the conserved F or W. A D gene is named only where the DNA matches it firmly. Rows may omit the clone size; those that give it use once, few, many or a size class.

cdr3_nt	cdr3_aa	d_call	clone_size	v_call	j_call
TGTGCCAGTACGACAGCCTACGAGCAGTACTTC	CASTTAYEQYF	-	-	TRBV11-2	TRBJ2-7
TGCGCCAGCAGCGAGGGAACAGGGGGCCCGCCGAACACTGAAGCTTTCTTT	CASSEGTGGPPNTEAFF	TRBD1	-	TRBV5-1	TRBJ1-1
TGTGCCAGCAGTCTCGGACAGGCTATGAACACTGAAGCTTTCTTT	CASSLGQAMNTEAFF	TRBD1	-	TRBV28	TRBJ1-1
TGTGCCAGCAGTCTCCGGACAGATGGCTACACCTTC	CASSLRTDGYTF	-	-	TRBV28	TRBJ1-2
TGTGCCAGCAGCCCGGAGGCAGATACGCAGTATTTT	CASSPEADTQYF	-	-	TRBV12-3/TRBV12-4	TRBJ2-3
TGTGCCAGCAGCGCACAGGGGGAATGGGGCTACACCTTC	CASSAQGEWGYTF	TRBD1	-	TRBV7-8	TRBJ1-2
TGTGCCAGCAGCTTACCTTCGAGGGACTCTTCCCTCACCGGGGAGCTGTTTTTT	CASSLPSRDSSLTGELFF	-	-	TRBV11-2	TRBJ2-2
TGTGCCAGTAGTATGAACAGGGGGCTGAACACTGAAGCTTTCTTT	CASSMNRGLNTEAFF	TRBD1	-	TRBV19	TRBJ1-1
TGTGCCATCAGTGAGTCGACTAGCGGGGGCCAAGAGACCCAGTACTTC	CAISESTSGGQETQYF	TRBD2	-	TRBV10-3	TRBJ2-5
TGTGCCAGTAGTCCCATATCCAGTCGGGGACAGGTCTACAATGAGCAGTTCTTC	CASSPISSRGQVYNEQFF	TRBD1	-	TRBV19	TRBJ2-1
TGTGCCAGCAGCTTACAGGGGGCGAACACTGAAGCTTTCTTT	CASSLQGANTEAFF	TRBD1	-	TRBV13	TRBJ1-1
TGCAGCGTTGAAGAGCACAGGGAGAAGGACACTGAAGCTTTCTTT	CSVEEHREKDTEAFF	-	-	TRBV29-1	TRBJ1-1
TGTGCCAGCAGCTTGGGCACTAGGGACGAGCAGTACTTC	CASSLGTRDEQYF	-	-	TRBV7-9	TRBJ2-7
TGCGCCAGCAGTCCTTTCCCGGCTAGCGGGAGTACATATGAGCAGTTCTTC	CASSPFPASGSTYEQFF	TRBD2	-	TRBV10-2	TRBJ2-1
TGTGCCAGCAGCCAAGATGGAGGGACTGGAAACACCATATATTTT	CASSQDGGTGNTIYF	-	-	TRBV3-1/TRBV3-2	TRBJ1-3
TGTGCCAGCAGCATGCCGGGACAGGGGGCCAGCAATCAGCCCCAGCATTTT	CASSMPGQGASNQPQHF	-	once	TRBV21-1	TRBJ1-5
TGTGCCAGCAGCTTAGGGGGGACAGGGGCCAGAAGCGAGCAGTACTTC	CASSLGGTGARSEQYF	TRBD1	-	TRBV7-9	TRBJ2-7
TGTGCCAGCAGCCCGACAGGGAACTATGGCTACACCTTC	CASSPTGNYGYTF	TRBD1	once	TRBV11-3	TRBJ1-2
TGTGCCAGCAGTTACGGACAGAGCTCCTATAATTCACCCCTCCACTTT	CASSYGQSSYNSPLHF	-	-	TRBV6-5	TRBJ1-6
TGCGCCAGCAGCCAAGGAAGACAGGGGCTTGAAAAACTGTTTTTT	CASSQGRQGLEKLFF	TRBD1	-	TRBV4-3	TRBJ1-4
TGTGCCAGCAGTTACGAAGGCGGGGGGGCCTATGAGCAGTTCTTC	CASSYEGGGAYEQFF	TRBD2	few	TRBV6-2/TRBV6-3	TRBJ2-1
TGTGCCAGCAGCTTGCATCGGGGGGAAGCTTTCTTT	CASSLHRGEAFF	-	-	TRBV5-6	TRBJ1-1
TGTGCCAGCAGTTTAGCGGGAGAGGCCGGGGAGCTGTTTTTT	CASSLAGEAGELFF	TRBD2	-	TRBV6-5	TRBJ2-2
TGTGCCAGCAGCCAAGTACGAGAGAACACTGAAGCTTTCTTT	CASSQVRENTEAFF	-	-	TRBV4-2	TRBJ1-1
TGTGCCAGCAGCCAACTCAAGCGGGACAAAAACATTCAGTACTTC	CASSQLKRDKNIQYF	TRBD2	-	TRBV3-1/TRBV3-2	TRBJ2-4
TGTGCCAGCAGCCGTAGCGGGAATGAGCAGTTCTTC	CASSRSGNEQFF	TRBD2	-	TRBV12-3/TRBV12-4	TRBJ2-1
TGTGCCAGCAGCTTCCGGGGATACAATGAGCAGTTCTTC	CASSFRGYNEQFF	-	-	TRBV5-4	TRBJ2-1
TGTGCCTGGAGTGGCCCAGGGAACCATAATTCACCCCTCCACTTT	CAWSGPGNHNSPLHF	-	-	TRBV30	TRBJ1-6
TGTGCCAGCAGCCCTTCGACAGCCACTGAAGCTTTCTTT	CASSPSTATEAFF	-	-	TRBV11-2	TRBJ1-1
TGCGCCAGCAGCTTGGTAACAGGGGGCCGATCGACTAATGAAAAACTGTTTTTT	CASSLVTGGRSTNEKLFF	TRBD1	-	TRBV5-1	TRBJ1-4
TGTGCCAGCAGTGAAAACAGGGGGCAGGCTTTCTTT	CASSENRGQAFF	TRBD1	-	TRBV25-1	TRBJ1-1
TGCGCCAGCAGCCAAGTTCGGGGGGCAGCAGATACGCAGTATTTT	CASSQVRGAADTQYF	-	-	TRBV4-1	TRBJ2-3
TGCGCCAGCAGTGATGACAGTATGAACACTGAAGCTTTCTTT	CASSDDSMNTEAFF	-	once	TRBV10-1	TRBJ1-1
TGTGCCAGCAGCTCACCCGGGACAACGAACACCGGGGAGCTGTTTTTT	CASSSPGTTNTGELFF	-	-	TRBV5-5	TRBJ2-2
TGTGCCAGCAGTTTCCGGGGGGTATTTTTGAGAGGAGCCATCTCGCACGAGCAGTACTTC	CASSFRGVFLRGAISHEQYF	TRBD2	-	TRBV27	TRBJ2-7
TGTGCCAGCTCACCACCCGGTTTCTATGGCTACACCTTC	CASSPPGFYGYTF	-	few	TRBV18	TRBJ1-2
TGTGCCAGCAGCTATGGCGGGGAATCACCCCTCCACTTT	CASSYGGESPLHF	-	-	TRBV7-2	TRBJ1-6
TGCGCCAGCAGCCAAGACGAAACAGGTTTCGAGCAGTACTTC	CASSQDETGFEQYF	-	-	TRBV4-1	TRBJ2-7
TGTGCCAGCAGCCAAGCCAGACAGGGCGGATTAGAGACCCAGTACTTC	CASSQARQGGLETQYF	TRBD1	-	TRBV14	TRBJ2-5
TGTGCCAGCAGTGACCCCTCGGGCACGGGGGGAAACACCATATATTTT	CASSDPSGTGGNTIYF	-	few	TRBV25-1	TRBJ1-3
TGTGCCAGCAGCTTGGCAAATTCACCCCTCCACTTT	CASSLANSPLHF	-	few	TRBV7-9	TRBJ1-6
TGTGCCAGCAGTTGGGCTCAACTCGGGACAGGCTCTTCCTACGAGCAGTACTTC	CASSWAQLGTGSSYEQYF	TRBD1	-	TRBV28	TRBJ2-7
TGTGCCAGCAGTGAACAGGGGTTAACTAATGAAAAACTGTTTTTT	CASSEQGLTNEKLFF	TRBD1	-	TRBV27	TRBJ1-4
TGTGCCAGCAGGTTGACAGGGGGGGATAATTCACCCCTCCACTTT	CASRLTGGDNSPLHF	TRBD1	-	TRBV2	TRBJ1-6
TGTGCCATCACCCCGACAGGGGGCACTGAAGCTTTCTTT	CAITPTGGTEAFF	TRBD1	-	TRBV10-3	TRBJ1-1
TGTGCCAGCAGTTTATTCCGGGACACTGAAGCTTTCTTT	CASSLFRDTEAFF	-	-	TRBV28	TRBJ1-1
TGCAGCGTCTTAGGGGATGAAAGCAATCAGCCCCAGCATTTT	CSVLGDESNQPQHF	-	-	TRBV29-1	TRBJ1-5
TGTGCCAGCAGCCAATCTAGGCAGGGGGCCAACGAGCAGTACTTC	CASSQSRQGANEQYF	TRBD1	-	TRBV16	TRBJ2-7
TGTGCCAGCAGTTACGACAGGGGAACCTACAATGAGCAGTTCTTC	CASSYDRGTYNEQFF	TRBD1	-	TRBV6-5	TRBJ2-1
TGTGCCAGCAGCAGTCCGGGACAGGGCGGGGAAGCTTTCTTT	CASSSPGQGGEAFF	TRBD1	-	TRBV11-3	TRBJ1-1
TGTGCCAGCAGCCAGACAGGTTACGATGGCTACACCTTC	CASSQTGYDGYTF	-	-	TRBV5-5	TRBJ1-2
TGTGCCTGGACCAACATAGGCGGCGGGAGGGAGGCCAAAAACATTCAGTACTTC	CAWTNIGGGREAKNIQYF	TRBD2	many	TRBV30	TRBJ2-4
TGTGCCAGCAGCCCCGGTTCTAATTCACCCCTCCACTTT	CASSPGSNSPLHF	-	-	TRBV9	TRBJ1-6
TGCGCCAGCAGCCCACGGGGGACAGGGTCGAGGGAGGACACTGAAGCTTTCTTT	CASSPRGTGSREDTEAFF	TRBD1	once	TRBV4-1	TRBJ1-1
TGTGCCATCGCCGGGACAGGGGAAGACAATGAGCAGTTCTTC	CAIAGTGEDNEQFF	TRBD1	-	TRBV10-3	TRBJ2-1
TGTGCCAGCAGCAACTTGGACAACCAAGAGACCCAGTACTTC	CASSNLDNQETQYF	-	-	TRBV11-3	TRBJ2-5
TGCGCCAGCTCCGCGAGCCGGTTCAATGAGCAGTTCTTC	CASSASRFNEQFF	-	-	TRBV4-3	TRBJ2-1
TGTGCCAGCAGCCCGAGGGAACCACGACAGCCCCAGCATTTT	CASSPREPRQPQHF	-	-	TRBV28	TRBJ1-5
TGTGCCAGCACCCTGTGGGGACAGGGCCTTCAGCCCCAGCATTTT	CASTLWGQGLQPQHF	TRBD1	-	TRBV27	TRBJ1-5
TGTGCCAGCGGGACAGGGGCCCCTTTAGCCAAAAACATTCAGTACTTC	CASGTGAPLAKNIQYF	TRBD1	-	TRBV28	TRBJ2-4